The rows below give T cell receptor beta chains drawn from one sample of a study of PD-1 blockade in mismatch repair-deficient tumors. These receptors have no known antigen. Data came from immunoSEQ multiplex PCR; TCRdb stores just in-frame clones and leaves some out. Of 9,400 or so clones in the sample, about 88% were seen once. The sequenced sample was cells cultured in vitro, obtained from a patient treated with pembrolizumab. Receptors originate from an adult with mismatch repair-deficient cancer. Both conserved end residues are part of each CDR3. D genes are given only for firm matches. The size field is filled for only some rows; it gives once, few, many or a size class.

J,V,D,size,CDR3,DNA
TRBJ1-5,TRBV6-1,.,.,CASTDLGAQPQHF,TGTGCCAGCACTGATTTGGGGGCTCAGCCCCAGCATTTT
TRBJ2-3,TRBV7-2,TRBD1,.,CASSRQGADTQYF,TGTGCCAGCAGCCGTCAGGGGGCCGATACGCAGTATTTT
TRBJ1-1,TRBV6-5,.,.,CASSYRRGEAFF,TGTGCCAGCAGCTACCGTCGGGGGGAAGCTTTCTTT
TRBJ2-3,TRBV4-1,.,.,CASSQVDTNTDTQYF,TGCGCCAGCAGCCAAGTAGACACAAACACAGATACGCAGTATTTT
TRBJ1-2,TRBV6-5,.,.,CASSWNGGYTF,TGTGCCAGCAGTTGGAACGGTGGCTACACCTTC
TRBJ2-3,TRBV29-1,TRBD2,.,CSVAGASGSNTDTQYF,TGCAGCGTTGCCGGGGCTAGCGGGAGTAACACAGATACGCAGTATTTT
TRBJ1-1,TRBV18,.,.,CASSPSGSQATEAFF,TGTGCCAGCTCACCCTCCGGGTCACAGGCCACTGAAGCTTTCTTT
TRBJ2-3,TRBV5-1,TRBD2,.,CASTAFGLAGGSDTQYF,TGCGCCAGCACCGCGTTTGGACTAGCGGGAGGGTCAGATACGCAGTATTTT
TRBJ2-7,TRBV10-3,TRBD1,.,CAISGQGYEQYF,TGTGCCATCTCCGGACAGGGCTACGAGCAGTACTTC
TRBJ1-5,TRBV6-1,TRBD1,.,CASSDETGGAVGQPQHF,TGTGCCAGCAGTGATGAGACAGGGGGCGCGGTTGGACAGCCCCAGCATTTT
TRBJ1-4,TRBV11-2,.,.,CASSLRGRELFF,TGTGCCAGCAGCTTACGGGGAAGGGAACTGTTTTTT
TRBJ1-2,TRBV5-6,.,once,CASSLADGGGPGSYGYTF,TGTGCCAGCAGCTTGGCCGATGGGGGGGGCCCCGGGTCCTATGGCTACACCTTC
TRBJ1-3,TRBV14,.,.,CASSQDAGAGNTIYF,TGTGCCAGCAGCCAAGATGCGGGGGCTGGAAACACCATATATTTT
TRBJ1-2,TRBV4-1,.,.,CASSSGGSNYGYTF,TGCGCCAGCAGCTCCGGAGGGTCTAACTATGGCTACACCTTC
TRBJ2-1,TRBV7-9,.,.,CASSPRTASYNEQFF,TGTGCCAGCAGTCCAAGGACAGCATCCTACAATGAGCAGTTCTTC
TRBJ1-4,TRBV6-5,.,.,CASSSGSAEKLFF,TGTGCCAGCAGCTCCGGGAGCGCGGAAAAACTGTTTTTT
TRBJ2-3,TRBV2,.,.,CASSQQGSPDTQYF,TGTGCCAGCAGTCAACAGGGAAGCCCAGATACGCAGTATTTT
TRBJ2-3,TRBV18,.,.,CASSPRDTQYF,TGTGCCAGCTCACCCCGGGATACGCAGTATTTT
TRBJ1-6,TRBV7-9,.,.,CASSPGYSGNSPLHF,TGTGCCAGCAGCCCGGGGTATTCGGGCAATTCACCCCTCCACTTT
TRBJ2-5,TRBV11-2,TRBD2,.,CASSLEVAGVGETQYF,TGTGCCAGCAGCCTGGAGGTAGCGGGAGTCGGGGAGACCCAGTACTTC
TRBJ1-1,TRBV11-2,.,.,CASSLDSGGIEAFF,TGTGCCAGCAGCTTAGACAGCGGGGGTATTGAAGCTTTCTTT
TRBJ2-1,TRBV4-1,TRBD2,.,CASSLSGLAGNNEQFF,TGCGCCAGCAGCCTCTCTGGACTAGCGGGAAACAATGAGCAGTTCTTC
TRBJ1-1,TRBV13,.,.,CASSFLGGAEAFF,TGTGCCAGCAGCTTCCTCGGTGGGGCTGAAGCTTTCTTT
TRBJ1-1,TRBV2,.,.,CASSESWGESGAFF,TGTGCCAGCAGTGAGTCGTGGGGCGAGTCTGGAGCTTTCTTT
TRBJ1-2,TRBV30,.,once,CAWTTPDGYTF,TGTGCCTGGACTACCCCGGATGGCTACACCTTC
TRBJ2-1,TRBV27,.,.,CASSPRTGGSYNEQFF,TGTGCCAGCAGTCCGCGGACTGGGGGCTCCTACAATGAGCAGTTCTTC
TRBJ2-6,TRBV29-1,.,few,CSVGSLNGANVLTF,TGCAGCGTTGGATCGTTAAATGGGGCCAACGTCCTGACTTTC
TRBJ2-2,TRBV9,TRBD2,.,CASSVEAGLGELFF,TGTGCCAGCAGCGTAGAAGCGGGGCTCGGGGAGCTGTTTTTT
TRBJ2-1,TRBV7-9,TRBD1,few,CASSPTGGAFYEQFF,TGTGCCAGCAGCCCGACAGGGGGCGCTTTCTATGAGCAGTTCTTC
TRBJ2-1,TRBV7-3,.,few,CASSISGGGNEQFF,TGTGCCAGCAGCATTAGCGGAGGAGGGAATGAGCAGTTCTTC
TRBJ2-1,TRBV7-6,.,few,CASSVGGSQLNEQFF,TGTGCCAGCAGCGTCGGTGGGTCACAACTCAATGAGCAGTTCTTC
TRBJ2-1,TRBV6-5,TRBD2,.,CASNPPGLADNEQFF,TGTGCCAGCAACCCGCCGGGACTAGCGGACAATGAGCAGTTCTTC
TRBJ2-7,TRBV9,.,once,CASSVGLGYEQYF,TGTGCCAGCAGCGTAGGACTAGGCTACGAGCAGTACTTC
TRBJ1-1,TRBV4-2,TRBD1,.,CASSQTNRGAEAFF,TGTGCCAGCAGCCAAACCAACAGGGGCGCTGAAGCTTTCTTT
TRBJ2-2,TRBV19,TRBD1,.,CASSTKYRDRGKAGELFF,TGTGCCAGTAGTACCAAGTACCGGGACAGGGGGAAAGCCGGGGAGCTGTTTTTT
TRBJ1-6,TRBV4-1,.,once,CASSQLGSLHF,TGCGCCAGCAGCCAGTTAGGGTCCCTCCACTTT
TRBJ2-4,TRBV27,.,few,CASSLSAIAKNIQYF,TGTGCCAGCAGTTTAAGCGCTATAGCCAAAAACATTCAGTACTTC
TRBJ1-1,TRBV30,.,.,CAWSRGGNTEAFF,TGTGCCTGGAGCAGGGGTGGGAACACTGAAGCTTTCTTT
TRBJ1-2,TRBV7-9,.,once,CASSLQTATLEGYTF,TGTGCCAGCAGCCTCCAGACAGCCACGCTGGAGGGCTACACCTTC
TRBJ2-6,TRBV13,.,.,CASSFRGSGANVLTF,TGTGCCAGCAGCTTCAGGGGATCCGGGGCCAACGTCCTGACTTTC
TRBJ2-3,TRBV7-9,.,.,CASSVQGSTDTQYF,TGTGCCAGCAGCGTTCAGGGCAGCACAGATACGCAGTATTTT
TRBJ2-3,TRBV2,.,.,CASSGTLSTDTQYF,TGTGCCAGCAGCGGGACCCTAAGCACAGATACGCAGTATTTT
TRBJ2-3,TRBV7-2,.,.,CASSLLAWADTQYF,TGTGCCAGCAGCCTTCTAGCGTGGGCAGATACGCAGTATTTT
TRBJ2-7,TRBV11-2,TRBD2,.,CASSLDLLAGVYEQYF,TGTGCCAGCAGCTTAGATCTACTAGCGGGGGTCTACGAGCAGTACTTC
TRBJ2-3,TRBV7-9,TRBD1,.,CASSLGSGGRTDTQYF,TGTGCCAGCAGTTTGGGGTCAGGGGGCCGCACAGATACGCAGTATTTT
TRBJ2-7,TRBV19,TRBD1,.,CASSIDGTAEQYF,TGTGCCAGTAGTATAGATGGGACAGCCGAGCAGTACTTC
TRBJ1-3,TRBV29-1,.,.,CSVVTRGSGNTIYF,TGCAGCGTTGTCACACGGGGGTCGGGAAACACCATATATTTT
TRBJ2-6,TRBV5-1,.,once,CASSYGQFSGANVLTF,TGCGCCAGCAGCTACGGACAGTTCTCTGGGGCCAACGTCCTGACTTTC
TRBJ1-5,TRBV6-5,TRBD1,few,CASSSRTGVGNQPQHF,TGTGCCAGCAGTTCTAGGACAGGGGTCGGAAATCAGCCCCAGCATTTT
TRBJ1-1,TRBV11-3,.,.,CASSLILQTEAFF,TGTGCCAGCAGCTTAATCCTCCAAACTGAAGCTTTCTTT
TRBJ1-2,TRBV28,.,.,CASTPPSMGGRYGYTF,TGTGCCAGCACTCCCCCCTCGATGGGGGGGCGTTATGGCTACACCTTC
TRBJ1-2,TRBV27,.,.,CASSHLGQSLDGYTF,TGTGCCAGCAGTCACCTTGGACAGTCCCTCGATGGCTACACCTTC
TRBJ2-7,TRBV7-9,.,.,CASSWGDGYEQYF,TGTGCCAGCAGCTGGGGGGACGGCTACGAGCAGTACTTC
TRBJ1-2,TRBV27,TRBD1,.,CASSRNRGYGYTF,TGTGCCAGCAGTCGGAACAGGGGTTATGGCTACACCTTC
TRBJ1-1,TRBV6-1,TRBD1,.,CASNRDRGGAFF,TGTGCCAGCAATCGGGACAGGGGCGGTGCTTTCTTT
TRBJ1-2,TRBV28,.,.,CASSGAPDYGYTF,TGTGCCAGCAGTGGGGCCCCGGACTATGGCTACACCTTC
TRBJ2-1,TRBV27,TRBD2,.,CASSQGLAGGPKYNEQFF,TGTGCCAGCAGTCAGGGACTAGCGGGAGGGCCGAAATACAATGAGCAGTTCTTC
TRBJ2-7,TRBV14,.,few,CASSHGGGLYGEQYF,TGTGCCAGCAGCCATGGCGGCGGACTTTACGGCGAGCAGTACTTC
TRBJ2-6,TRBV7-2,.,.,CASSFGFSGANVLTF,TGTGCCAGCAGCTTCGGGTTCTCTGGGGCCAACGTCCTGACTTTC